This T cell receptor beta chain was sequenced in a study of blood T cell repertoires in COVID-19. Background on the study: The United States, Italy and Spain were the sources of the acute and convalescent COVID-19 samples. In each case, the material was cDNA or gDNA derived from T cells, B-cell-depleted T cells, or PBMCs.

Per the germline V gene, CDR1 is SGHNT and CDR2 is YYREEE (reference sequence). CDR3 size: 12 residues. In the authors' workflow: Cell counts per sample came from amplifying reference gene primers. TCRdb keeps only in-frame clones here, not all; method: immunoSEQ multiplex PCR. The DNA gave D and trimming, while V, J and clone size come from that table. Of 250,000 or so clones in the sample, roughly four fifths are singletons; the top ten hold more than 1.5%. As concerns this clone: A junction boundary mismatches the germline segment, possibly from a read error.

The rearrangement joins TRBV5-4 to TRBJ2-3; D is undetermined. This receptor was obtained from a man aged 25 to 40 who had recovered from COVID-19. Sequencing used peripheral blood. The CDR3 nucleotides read TGTGCCAGCAGCTTAGGTGACACCAGTTGGGATTTT. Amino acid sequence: CASSLGDTSWDF.